Below are 2 T cell receptor beta chains sequenced from a single sample in a study of blood T cell repertoires in COVID-19. Assay: immunoSEQ multiplex PCR; the TCRdb copy retains only in-frame clones and omits some. The sample lists some 120,000 clones, 70% to 80% occurring once. The sample consisted of peripheral blood. These receptors all stem from a human donor in a cohort sampled during active COVID-19.

This clone was counted a single time. This chain joins TRBV27 and TRBJ2-2; 7 positions match TRBD1. The CDR3 consists of 13 residues. The germline V gene encodes CDR1 MNHEY and CDR2 SMNVEV (reference sequence). V was clipped by 6 bases and J by 9 bases; unmatched bases: 7. This chain's CDR3 is CASSLDRVRELFF. The CDR3 DNA follows: TGTGCCAGCAGCCTTGACAGGGTCAGGGAGCTGTTTTTT.

The J gene is TRBJ2-1, the V gene TRBV20-1; a possible D gene is TRBD1 (6 bases). Germline CDR1 reads DFQATT; CDR2 reads SNEGSKA (reference sequence). The CDR3 runs to 15 residues. Trimming pared 3 bases from V and 3 bases from J, leaving 15 bases between. The CDR3 loop reads CSASAGATSYNEQFF. The CDR3 nucleotides are TGCAGTGCTAGTGCAGGGGCTACCAGCTACAATGAGCAGTTCTTC.